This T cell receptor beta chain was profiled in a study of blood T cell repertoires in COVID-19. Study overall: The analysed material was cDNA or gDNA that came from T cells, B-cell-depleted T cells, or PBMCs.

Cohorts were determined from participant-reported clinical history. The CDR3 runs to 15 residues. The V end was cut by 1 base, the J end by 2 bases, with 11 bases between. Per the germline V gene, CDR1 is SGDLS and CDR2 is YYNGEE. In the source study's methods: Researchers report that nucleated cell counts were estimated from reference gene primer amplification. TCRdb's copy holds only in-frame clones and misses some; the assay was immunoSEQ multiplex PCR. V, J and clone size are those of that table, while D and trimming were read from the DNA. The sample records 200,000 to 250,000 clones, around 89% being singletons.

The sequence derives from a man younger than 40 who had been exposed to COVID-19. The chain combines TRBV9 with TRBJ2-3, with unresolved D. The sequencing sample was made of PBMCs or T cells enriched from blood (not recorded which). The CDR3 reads CASSVNPPTTDTQYF. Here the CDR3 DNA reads TGTGCCAGCAGCGTAAACCCACCTACCACAGATACGCAGTATTTT.